The present T cell receptor beta chain was sequenced within a study of T cell repertoires in cytomegalovirus infection (dated by TCRdb to about 2019). Broadly, across the study: Recently identified HLA-C-restricted CMV epitopes, whose presentation resists viral immunomodulation, were targeted by peptide stimulations together with well-studied HLA-B-restricted epitopes. Because public TCR beta signatures pointed to carriage of CMV infection together with the matching HLA type, the HLA type of each donor mattered for the analysis. The research as a whole found: The ex vivo response was dominated by HLA-C-restricted CMV-specific TCR beta clonotypes, which also provided the single most frequent clonotype in two of eight donors. In both this cohort and an independent cohort of over 350 donors, the cumulative frequency of public TCR beta family members distinguished carriers of CMV infection plus the relevant HLA type.

Trimming removed 7 bases from V and 7 bases from J; the gene matches leave 6 bases unexplained. From a lookup of the germline V gene (reference sequence), CDR1 and CDR2 are LNHDA and SQIVND. Reading from cysteine to phenylalanine, the CDR3 counts 12 amino acids. This entry keeps only the CDR3 DNA: 36 bases, framed from base 1. The data were produced on an Illumina HiSeq 1500. TCRdb reprocessed the public reads (quality trimming at Q25 with fastp, clone calling with MiXCR) and kept in-frame beta chains. Every distinct CDR3 protein forms one entry, paired with its most common genes and DNA. The sample profile shows about 110,000 distinct CDR3 sequences; 25% to 35% of them were found once. The ten largest clones add up to about 81% of the sample. According to the study, the label for this sample's treatment or condition signals: in vitro stimulation with specific CMV peptide epitopes to enrich CMV-specific T cells.

Comments on this clonotype: Its antigen is unknown. A much more abundant neighbour one base away suggests this may be a read error.

Sample: CD8+ T cells from cultured PBMCs, taken from culture after CMV antigen stimulation. This sequence uses TRBV19 and TRBJ1-1, with 7 central nucleotides matching TRBD1. The TCR sequence derives from a human donor in good health (CMV status not recorded). Some clones in this sample may be carry-over from other donors' samples. The CDR3 region has the sequence CASIWDSFEAFF. The DNA sequence follows: TGTGCCAGTATTTGGGACAGTTTTGAAGCTTTCTTT.